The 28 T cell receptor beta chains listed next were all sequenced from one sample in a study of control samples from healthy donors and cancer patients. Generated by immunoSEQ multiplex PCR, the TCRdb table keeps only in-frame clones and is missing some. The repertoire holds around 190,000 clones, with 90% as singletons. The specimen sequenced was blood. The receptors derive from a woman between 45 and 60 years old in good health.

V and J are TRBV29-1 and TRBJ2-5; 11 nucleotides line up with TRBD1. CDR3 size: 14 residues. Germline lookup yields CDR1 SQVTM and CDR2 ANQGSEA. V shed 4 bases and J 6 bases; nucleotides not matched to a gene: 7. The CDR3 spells CSVAKDRGLQTQYF. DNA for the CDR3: TGCAGCGTTGCAAAGGACAGGGGGCTTCAGACCCAGTACTTC.

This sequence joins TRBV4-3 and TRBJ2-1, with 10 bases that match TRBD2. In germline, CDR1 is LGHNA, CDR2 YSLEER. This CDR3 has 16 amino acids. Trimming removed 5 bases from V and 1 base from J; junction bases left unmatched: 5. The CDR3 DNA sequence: TGCGCCAGCAGCAACCGAGCGGGAGGGTCCTACAATGAGCAGTTCTTC. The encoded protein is CASSNRAGGSYNEQFF.

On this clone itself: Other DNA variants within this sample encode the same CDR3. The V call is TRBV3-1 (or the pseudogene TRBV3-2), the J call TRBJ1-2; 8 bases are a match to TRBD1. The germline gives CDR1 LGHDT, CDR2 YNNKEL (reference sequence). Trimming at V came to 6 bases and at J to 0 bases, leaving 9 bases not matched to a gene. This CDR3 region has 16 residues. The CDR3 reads CASSPPPGGSNYGYTF. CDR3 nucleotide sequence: TGTGCCAGCAGTCCCCCCCCAGGGGGCTCTAACTATGGCTACACCTTC.

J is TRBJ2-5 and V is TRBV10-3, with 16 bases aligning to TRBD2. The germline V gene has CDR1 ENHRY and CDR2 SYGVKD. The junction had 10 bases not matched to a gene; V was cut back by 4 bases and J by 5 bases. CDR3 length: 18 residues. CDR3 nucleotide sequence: TGTGCCATCAGTGGCTTCACCGGGACTAGCGGGAGGGGGGAGACCCAGTACTTC. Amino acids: CAISGFTGTSGRGETQYF.

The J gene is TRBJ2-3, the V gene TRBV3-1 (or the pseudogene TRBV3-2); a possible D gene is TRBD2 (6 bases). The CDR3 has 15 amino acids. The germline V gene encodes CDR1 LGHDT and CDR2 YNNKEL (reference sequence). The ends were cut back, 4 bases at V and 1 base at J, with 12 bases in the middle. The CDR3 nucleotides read TGTGCCAGCAGCCTGCTGACTAGTCGCACAGATACGCAGTATTTT. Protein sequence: CASSLLTSRTDTQYF.

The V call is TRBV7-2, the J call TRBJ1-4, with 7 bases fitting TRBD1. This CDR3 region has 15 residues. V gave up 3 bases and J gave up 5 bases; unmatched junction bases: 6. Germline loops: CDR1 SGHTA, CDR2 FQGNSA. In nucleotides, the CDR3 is TGTGCCAGCAGCTTGCAGGGGGGGCAAAATGAAAAACTGTTTTTT. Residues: CASSLQGGQNEKLFF.

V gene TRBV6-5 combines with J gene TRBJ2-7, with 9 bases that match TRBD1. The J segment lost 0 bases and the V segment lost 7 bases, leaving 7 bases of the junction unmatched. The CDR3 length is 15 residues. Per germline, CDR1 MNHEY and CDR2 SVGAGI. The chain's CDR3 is CASTQQGAGSYEQYF. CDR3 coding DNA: TGTGCCAGCACCCAACAGGGGGCAGGCTCCTACGAGCAGTACTTC.

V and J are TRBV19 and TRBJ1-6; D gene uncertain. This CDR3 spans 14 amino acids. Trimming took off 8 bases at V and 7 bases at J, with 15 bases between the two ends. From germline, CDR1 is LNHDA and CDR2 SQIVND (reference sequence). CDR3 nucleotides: TGTGCCAGTCGAAGGGAGGTATTAAATTCACCCCTCCACTTT. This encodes CASRREVLNSPLHF.

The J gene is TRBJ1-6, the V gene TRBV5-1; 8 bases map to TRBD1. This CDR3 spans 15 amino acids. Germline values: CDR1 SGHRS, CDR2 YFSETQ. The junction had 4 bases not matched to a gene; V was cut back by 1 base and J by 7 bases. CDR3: CASSLNRQGNSPLHF. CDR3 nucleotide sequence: TGCGCCAGCAGCTTGAATCGACAGGGGAATTCACCCCTCCACTTT.

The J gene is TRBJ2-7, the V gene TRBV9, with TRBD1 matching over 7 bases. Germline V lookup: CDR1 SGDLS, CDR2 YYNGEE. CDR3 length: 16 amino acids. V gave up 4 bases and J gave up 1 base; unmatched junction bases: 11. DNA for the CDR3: TGTGCCAGCAGCCCCACGGACAGGCATTATTCCTACGAGCAGTACTTC. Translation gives CASSPTDRHYSYEQYF.

In DNA, the CDR3 is TGTGCCTGGACCGCCGGGCAGGGAGTAGATTCACCCCTCCACTTT. Amino acids: CAWTAGQGVDSPLHF. The chain carries TRBV30 and TRBJ1-6; D perhaps matches TRBD1 (5 bases). This CDR3 has 15 amino acids. The germline gives CDR1 GTSNPN, CDR2 SVGIG (reference sequence). V gave up 4 bases and J gave up 8 bases, with 18 bases separating them.

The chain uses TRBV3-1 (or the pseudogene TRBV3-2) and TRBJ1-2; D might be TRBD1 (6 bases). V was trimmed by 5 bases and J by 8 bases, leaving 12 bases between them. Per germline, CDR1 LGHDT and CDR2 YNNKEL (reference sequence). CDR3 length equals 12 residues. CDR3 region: CASSRGVYGYTF. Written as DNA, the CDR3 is TGTGCCAGCAGCAGGGGGGTGTACGGCTACACCTTC.

DNA for the CDR3: TGTGCCAGCAGCCCTAACAGGGCCGAGCAGTACTTC. As protein: CASSPNRAEQYF. The chain employs TRBV5-6 and TRBJ2-7, with D perhaps matching TRBD1 (6 bases). CDR3 length: 12 amino acids. Trimming left V 4 bases short and J 6 bases short, with 11 bases between. Germline CDR1 and CDR2: SGHDT and YYEEEE.

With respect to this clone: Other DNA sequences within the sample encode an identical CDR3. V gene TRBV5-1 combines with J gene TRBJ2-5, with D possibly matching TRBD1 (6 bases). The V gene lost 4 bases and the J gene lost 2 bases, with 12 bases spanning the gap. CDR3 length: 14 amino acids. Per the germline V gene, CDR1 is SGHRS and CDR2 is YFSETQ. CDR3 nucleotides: TGCGCCAGCAGCCCCGGGACAAGTCAAGAGACCCAGTACTTC. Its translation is CASSPGTSQETQYF. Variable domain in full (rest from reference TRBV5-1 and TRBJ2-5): KAGVTQTPRYLIKTRGQQVTLSCSPISGHRSVSWYQQTPGQGLQFLFEYFSETQRNKGNFPGRFSGRQFSNSRSEMNVSTLELGDSALYLCASSPGTSQETQYFGPGTRLLVL.

CDR3 nucleotides: TGTGCCAGCAGCTTAGGACAGGGACAAGAGACCCAGTACTTC. This codes for CASSLGQGQETQYF. V usage is TRBV7-9 and J usage is TRBJ2-5; 7 nucleotides align to TRBD1. In germline, CDR1 is SEHNR, CDR2 FQNEAQ (reference sequence). The trim removed 1 base at V and 2 bases at J, leaving 1 base unmatched. The CDR3 contains 14 residues.

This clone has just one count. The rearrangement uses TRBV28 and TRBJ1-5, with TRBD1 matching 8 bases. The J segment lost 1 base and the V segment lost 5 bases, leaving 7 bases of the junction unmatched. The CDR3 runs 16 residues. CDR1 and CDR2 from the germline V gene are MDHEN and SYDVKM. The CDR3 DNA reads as TGTGCCAGCAGTCGATTCCAGGGGGCAAGCAATCAGCCCCAGCATTTT. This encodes CASSRFQGASNQPQHF. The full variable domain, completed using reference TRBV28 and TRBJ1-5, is DVKVTQSSRYLVKRTGEKVFLECVQDMDHENMFWYRQDPGLGLRLIYFSYDVKMKEKGDIPEGYSVSREKKERFSLILESASTNQTSMYLCASSRFQGASNQPQHFGDGTRLSIL.

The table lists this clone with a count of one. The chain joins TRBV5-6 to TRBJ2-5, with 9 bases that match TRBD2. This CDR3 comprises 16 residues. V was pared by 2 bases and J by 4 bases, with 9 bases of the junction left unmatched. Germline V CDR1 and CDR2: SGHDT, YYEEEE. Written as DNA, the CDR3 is TGTGCCAGCAGCTTTCCCCGGCGGGAGGGCCGAGAGACCCAGTACTTC. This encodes CASSFPRREGRETQYF.

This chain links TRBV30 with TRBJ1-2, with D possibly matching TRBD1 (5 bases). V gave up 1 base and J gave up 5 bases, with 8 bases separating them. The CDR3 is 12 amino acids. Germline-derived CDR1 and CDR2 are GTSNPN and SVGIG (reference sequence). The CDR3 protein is CAWSGGPYGYTF. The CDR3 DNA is TGTGCCTGGAGTGGGGGCCCTTATGGCTACACCTTC. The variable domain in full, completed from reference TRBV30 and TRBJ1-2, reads SQTIHQWPATLVQPVGSPLSLECTVEGTSNPNLYWYRQAAGRGLQLLFYSVGIGQISSEVPQNLSASRPQDRQFILSSKKLLLSDSGFYLCAWSGGPYGYTFGSGTRLTVV.

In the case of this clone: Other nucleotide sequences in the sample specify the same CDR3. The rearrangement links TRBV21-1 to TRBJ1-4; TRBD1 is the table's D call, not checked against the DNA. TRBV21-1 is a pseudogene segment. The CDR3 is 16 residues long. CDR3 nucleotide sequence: TGTGCCAGCAGACCGACAGGGCACAGGGCTAATGAAAAACTGTTTTTT. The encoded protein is CASRPTGHRANEKLFF.

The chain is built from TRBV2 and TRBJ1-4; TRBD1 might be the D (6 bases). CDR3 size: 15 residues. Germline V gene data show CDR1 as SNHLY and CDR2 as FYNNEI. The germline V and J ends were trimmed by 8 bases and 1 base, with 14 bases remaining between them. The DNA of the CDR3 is TGTGCCAGCGGAGCTTCAGGGGTAACTAATGAAAAACTGTTTTTT. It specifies CASGASGVTNEKLFF.

CDR3 coding DNA: TGTGCCATCAGTGTGACCGGGACTAGTAAGGACACCGGGGAGCTGTTTTTT. Its translation is CAISVTGTSKDTGELFF. The chain has TRBV10-3 and TRBJ2-2, with 8 nucleotides matching TRBD2. The V segment lost 4 bases and the J segment 3 bases; nucleotides outside the gene matches: 10. This CDR3 region has 17 residues. Germline V gives CDR1 ENHRY, CDR2 SYGVKD.

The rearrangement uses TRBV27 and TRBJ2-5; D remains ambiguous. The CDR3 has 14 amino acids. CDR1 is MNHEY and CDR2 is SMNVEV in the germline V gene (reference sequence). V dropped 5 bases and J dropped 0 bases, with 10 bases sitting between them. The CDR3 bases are TGTGCCAGCAGTGAGTATCAGGACCAAGAGACCCAGTACTTC. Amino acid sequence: CASSEYQDQETQYF.

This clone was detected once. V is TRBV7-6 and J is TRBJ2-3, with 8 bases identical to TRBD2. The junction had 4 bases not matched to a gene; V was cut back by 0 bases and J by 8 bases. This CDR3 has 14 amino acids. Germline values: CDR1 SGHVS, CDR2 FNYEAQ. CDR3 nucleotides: TGTGCCAGCAGCTTAGCCGAACTAGCGGCTACGCAGTATTTT. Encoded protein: CASSLAELAATQYF.

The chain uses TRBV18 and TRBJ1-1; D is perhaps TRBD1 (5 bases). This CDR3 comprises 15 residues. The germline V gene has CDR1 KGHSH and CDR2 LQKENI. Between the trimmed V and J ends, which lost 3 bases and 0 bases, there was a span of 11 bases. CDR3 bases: TGTGCCAGCTCACCGGGGCAGGGCGTGAACACTGAAGCTTTCTTT. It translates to CASSPGQGVNTEAFF.

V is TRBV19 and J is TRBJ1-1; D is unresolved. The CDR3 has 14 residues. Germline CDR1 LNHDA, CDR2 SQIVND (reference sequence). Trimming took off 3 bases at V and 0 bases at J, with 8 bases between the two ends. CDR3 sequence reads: CASSMAGMNTEAFF. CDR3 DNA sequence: TGTGCCAGTAGTATGGCAGGAATGAACACTGAAGCTTTCTTT.

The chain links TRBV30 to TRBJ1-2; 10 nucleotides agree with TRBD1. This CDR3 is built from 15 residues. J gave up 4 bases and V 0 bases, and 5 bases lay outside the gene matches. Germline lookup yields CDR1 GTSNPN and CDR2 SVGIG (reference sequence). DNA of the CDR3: TGTGCCTGGAGTGTTGGGACAGGGGTCGGCTATGGCTACACCTTC. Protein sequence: CAWSVGTGVGYGYTF.

As DNA, the CDR3 is TGTGCCAGCAGCCGCGGACAGGCCAACTATGGCTACACCTTC. It specifies CASSRGQANYGYTF. J is TRBJ1-2 and V is TRBV7-2; TRBD1 aligns across 7 bases. The CDR3 has 14 amino acids. CDR1 and CDR2 from the germline V gene are SGHTA and FQGNSA. Losses at the gene ends were 5 bases for V and 2 bases for J; bases not matched to a gene: 5. Combining the CDR3 with reference TRBV7-2 and TRBJ1-2 gives the whole variable domain GAGVSQSPSNKVTEKGKDVELRCDPISGHTALYWYRQSLGQGLEFLIYFQGNSAPDKSGLPSDRFSAERTGGSVSTLTIQRTQQEDSAVYLCASSRGQANYGYTFGSGTRLTVV.

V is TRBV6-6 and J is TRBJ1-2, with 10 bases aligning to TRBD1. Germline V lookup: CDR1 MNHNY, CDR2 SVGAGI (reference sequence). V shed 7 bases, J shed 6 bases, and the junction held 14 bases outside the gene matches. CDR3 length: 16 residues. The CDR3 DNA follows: TGTGCCAGCAACGGACAGGGGGAGGTTAGAGGGGATGGCTACACCTTC. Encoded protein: CASNGQGEVRGDGYTF.